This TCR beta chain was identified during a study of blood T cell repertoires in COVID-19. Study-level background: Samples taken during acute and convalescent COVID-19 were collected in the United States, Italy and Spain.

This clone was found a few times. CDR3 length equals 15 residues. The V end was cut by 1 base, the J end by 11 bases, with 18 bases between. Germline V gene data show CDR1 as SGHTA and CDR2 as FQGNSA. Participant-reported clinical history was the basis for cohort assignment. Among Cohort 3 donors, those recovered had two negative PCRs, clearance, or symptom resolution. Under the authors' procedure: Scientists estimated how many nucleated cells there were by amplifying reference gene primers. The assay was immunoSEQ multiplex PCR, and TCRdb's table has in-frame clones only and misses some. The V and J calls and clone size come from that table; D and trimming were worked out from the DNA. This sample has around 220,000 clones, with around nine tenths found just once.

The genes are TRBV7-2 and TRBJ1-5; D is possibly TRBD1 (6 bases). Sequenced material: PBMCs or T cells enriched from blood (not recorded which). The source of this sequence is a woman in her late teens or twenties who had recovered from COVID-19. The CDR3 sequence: CASSLEAGGGGAQHF. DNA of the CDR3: TGTGCCAGCAGCTTAGAGGCGGGGGGCGGAGGAGCCCAGCATTTT.